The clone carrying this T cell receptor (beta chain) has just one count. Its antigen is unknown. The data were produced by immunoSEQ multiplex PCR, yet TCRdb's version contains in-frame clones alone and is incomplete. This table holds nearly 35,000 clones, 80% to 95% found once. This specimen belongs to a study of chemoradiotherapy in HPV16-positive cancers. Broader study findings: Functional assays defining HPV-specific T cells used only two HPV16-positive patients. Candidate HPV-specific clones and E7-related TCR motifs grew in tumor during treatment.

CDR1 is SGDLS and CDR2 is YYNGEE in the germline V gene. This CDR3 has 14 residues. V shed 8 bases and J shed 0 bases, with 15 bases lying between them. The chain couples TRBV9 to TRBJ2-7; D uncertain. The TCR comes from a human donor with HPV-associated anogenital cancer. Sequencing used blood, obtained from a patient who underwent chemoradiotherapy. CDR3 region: CASAPGRSSYEQYF. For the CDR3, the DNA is TGTGCCAGTGCCCCGGGCAGAAGCTCCTACGAGCAGTACTTC.